A single sample gave rise to the 10 T cell receptor beta chains below, sequenced in a study of graft-versus-host responses after intestinal transplantation. The protocol was immunoSEQ multiplex PCR, while the TCRdb copy is restricted to in-frame clones and leaves out a portion. This sample has about 14,000 clones; approximately 80% occur once, and the top ten carry 3% to 4.5%. Intraepithelial and lamina propria lymphocytes were freed from processed graft tissue. The sequencing here drew on ileum tissue, taken approximately 27 days after intestinal transplant. The receptors were gathered from a human patient who received an intestinal transplant, so some T cells may come from the graft donor.

V and J are TRBV19 and TRBJ1-5; possible D gene TRBD1, 6 bases. Germline V lookup: CDR1 LNHDA, CDR2 SQIVND (reference sequence). This CDR3 has 13 residues. Trimming took off 9 bases at V and 0 bases at J, with 9 bases between the two ends. CDR3 DNA sequence: TGTGCCAGCAGGGGCTTTAGCAATCAGCCCCAGCATTTT. Protein product: CASRGFSNQPQHF.

As DNA, the CDR3 is TGTGCCAGCAGCTCGGGACAGGGGAGGTATGGCTACACCTTC. It encodes CASSSGQGRYGYTF. The V call is TRBV11-1, the J call TRBJ1-2; 10 bases line up with TRBD1. V gave up 4 bases and J gave up 5 bases; unmatched junction bases: 4. Germline V CDR1 and CDR2: SGHAT, FQDESV (reference sequence). This CDR3 spans 14 amino acids.

This clone showed up just a few times. V usage is TRBV28 and J usage is TRBJ2-5; perhaps TRBD2 as D (6 bases). V lost 4 bases and J lost 5, with 11 bases in between. Germline V gene lookup returns CDR1 MDHEN and CDR2 SYDVKM. The CDR3 covers 13 residues. The CDR3 DNA is TGTGCCAGCAGTTCCCGCGCGGGGGAGACCCAGTACTTC. Its protein is CASSSRAGETQYF.

J is TRBJ2-3 and V is TRBV5-5; 8 bases line up with TRBD1. Germline V gene sequence: CDR1 SGHKS, CDR2 YYEKEE (reference sequence). The V segment lost 5 bases and the J segment 1 base; nucleotides outside the gene matches: 6. This CDR3 has 15 residues. CDR3 sequence: CASSAGGYGTDTQYF. The CDR3 DNA sequence: TGTGCCAGCAGTGCAGGGGGCTACGGCACAGATACGCAGTATTTT.

The chain's CDR3 is CSVRIGGSHEQYV. Here the CDR3 DNA reads TGCAGCGTTCGGATAGGGGGCTCCCACGAGCAGTACGTC. The chain is built from TRBV29-1 and TRBJ2-7, with 7 bases aligning to TRBD1. The CDR3 contains 13 residues. Germline lookup yields CDR1 SQVTM and CDR2 ANQGSEA.

This clone showed up just a few times. V usage is TRBV10-2 and J usage is TRBJ1-5; D is perhaps TRBD1 (5 bases). This CDR3 is 13 amino acids long. CDR1 is WSHSY and CDR2 is SAAADI in the germline V gene. V was trimmed by 2 bases and J by 7 bases, leaving 9 bases between them. CDR3 residues: CASSEGAKQPQHF. The DNA of the CDR3 is TGCGCCAGCAGTGAGGGGGCTAAACAGCCCCAGCATTTT.

In its sample, this clone ranks as medium-sized. This sequence joins TRBV10-3 and TRBJ1-5, with D possibly TRBD1 on 5 matching bases. The germline V gene encodes CDR1 ENHRY and CDR2 SYGVKD. V dropped 1 base and J dropped 5 bases, with 9 bases sitting between them. The CDR3 is 14 residues long. This CDR3 is CAISEWQGDQPQHF. Here the CDR3 DNA reads TGTGCCATCAGTGAGTGGCAGGGCGATCAGCCCCAGCATTTT.

The gene calls are TRBV5-6 and TRBJ2-1; D might be TRBD2 (5 bases). Trimming shortened V by 0 bases and J by 0 bases, and 7 bases separated the two germline ends. The CDR3 is 15 residues long. Per germline, CDR1 SGHDT and CDR2 YYEEEE. This chain's CDR3 is CASSLVGSSYNEQFF. The CDR3 coding sequence is TGTGCCAGCAGCTTGGTTGGGAGCTCCTACAATGAGCAGTTCTTC.

The V call is TRBV5-4, the J call TRBJ1-5, with D perhaps matching TRBD1 (5 bases). The CDR3 loop spans 16 amino acids. The V end was cut by 2 bases, the J end by 0 bases, with 12 bases between. Germline V gene lookup returns CDR1 SGHNT and CDR2 YYREEE (reference sequence). The CDR3 is CASSFGGPYSNQPQHF. CDR3 DNA sequence: TGTGCCAGCAGCTTCGGGGGACCGTATAGCAATCAGCCCCAGCATTTT.

The chain uses TRBV27 and TRBJ1-1, with 10 bases lining up with TRBD1. There are 17 residues in the CDR3. Germline V gene sequence: CDR1 MNHEY, CDR2 SMNVEV (reference sequence). The J segment lost 0 bases and the V segment lost 9 bases, leaving 13 bases of the junction unmatched. The CDR3: CARDFRTGGHMNTEAFF. The DNA of the CDR3 is TGTGCCAGGGATTTCCGGACAGGGGGACACATGAACACTGAAGCTTTCTTT.